The rows below give T cell receptor beta chains drawn from one sample of a study of blood T cells in healthy people across ages. One entry per CDR3 protein results from TCRdb running MiXCR on the 5' RACE reads. This sample carries fewer than 2,000,000 distinct CDR3 sequences, about 31% of them seen once, and the ten largest clones take around 10%. The material sequenced was blood. The receptors originated from a woman aged 25 to 39 in good health. Each CDR3 is given with its conserved first and last residue. The order of the fields is J gene, D gene, clone size, V gene, CDR3 protein, CDR3 DNA. The D gene is left open where the match is weak. Some rows have no size entry. The others give once, few or many, or a class for an expanded clone.

J gene: TRBJ2-3; D gene: .; clone size: many; V gene: TRBV7-3; CDR3 protein: CASSLRMADTQYF; CDR3 DNA: TGTGCCAGCAGCTTAAGGATGGCAGATACGCAGTATTTT
J gene: TRBJ1-5; D gene: TRBD1; clone size: .; V gene: TRBV11-2; CDR3 protein: CASSFPQGYGNQPQHF; CDR3 DNA: TGTGCCAGCAGCTTCCCACAGGGGTATGGCAATCAGCCCCAGCATTTT
J gene: TRBJ1-2; D gene: TRBD1; clone size: few; V gene: TRBV5-1; CDR3 protein: CASSFQTQDRVTYGYTF; CDR3 DNA: TGCGCCAGCAGCTTCCAAACCCAAGACAGGGTTACCTATGGCTACACCTTC
J gene: TRBJ2-7; D gene: .; clone size: few; V gene: TRBV20-1; CDR3 protein: CSALPLGRIAYEQYF; CDR3 DNA: TGCAGTGCCCTGCCGTTAGGAAGGATCGCCTACGAGCAGTACTTC
J gene: TRBJ2-1; D gene: TRBD2; clone size: .; V gene: TRBV6-5; CDR3 protein: CASSWTSGEGNEQFF; CDR3 DNA: TGTGCCAGCAGTTGGACTAGCGGTGAGGGGAATGAGCAGTTCTTC
J gene: TRBJ2-5; D gene: .; clone size: few; V gene: TRBV3-1; CDR3 protein: CASSQVSVIRETQYF; CDR3 DNA: TGTGCCAGCAGCCAAGTATCGGTTATACGGGAGACCCAGTACTTC
J gene: TRBJ2-1; D gene: .; clone size: many; V gene: TRBV6-5; CDR3 protein: CASNQGDEQFF; CDR3 DNA: TGTGCCAGCAACCAGGGTGATGAGCAGTTCTTC
J gene: TRBJ1-4; D gene: .; clone size: .; V gene: TRBV5-1; CDR3 protein: CASSYRAGGEKLFF; CDR3 DNA: TGCGCCAGCAGCTACCGGGCCGGGGGTGAAAAACTGTTTTTT
J gene: TRBJ2-5; D gene: TRBD2; clone size: .; V gene: TRBV28; CDR3 protein: CASSLKREGKTQYF; CDR3 DNA: TGTGCCAGCAGTTTAAAGCGGGAGGGTAAGACCCAGTACTTC
J gene: TRBJ1-2; D gene: TRBD1; clone size: .; V gene: TRBV6-2/TRBV6-3; CDR3 protein: CASSQNGGTGCSNYGYTF; CDR3 DNA: TGTGCCAGCAGTCAAAACGGCGGGACAGGGTGTAGTAACTATGGCTACACCTTC
J gene: TRBJ2-3; D gene: .; clone size: few; V gene: TRBV20-1; CDR3 protein: CSARVPGSGTDTQYF; CDR3 DNA: TGCAGTGCTAGAGTTCCAGGGTCGGGCACAGATACGCAGTATTTT
J gene: TRBJ2-7; D gene: .; clone size: .; V gene: TRBV29-1; CDR3 protein: CSGSFGPYEQYF; CDR3 DNA: TGCAGCGGATCCTTCGGCCCCTACGAGCAGTACTTC
J gene: TRBJ2-2; D gene: TRBD1; clone size: .; V gene: TRBV7-3; CDR3 protein: CASRPGTGGTGELFF; CDR3 DNA: TGTGCCAGCAGACCTGGGACAGGGGGGACCGGGGAGCTGTTTTTT
J gene: TRBJ1-5; D gene: .; clone size: .; V gene: TRBV6-1; CDR3 protein: CASSAREDQPQHF; CDR3 DNA: TGTGCCAGCAGTGCCCGCGAAGATCAGCCCCAGCATTTT
J gene: TRBJ2-1; D gene: TRBD1; clone size: .; V gene: TRBV6-5; CDR3 protein: CASSTGGFYEQFF; CDR3 DNA: TGTGCCAGCAGTACAGGGGGTTTTTATGAGCAGTTCTTC
J gene: TRBJ2-7; D gene: .; clone size: .; V gene: TRBV10-2; CDR3 protein: CASSGIRGTLDEQYF; CDR3 DNA: TGCGCCAGCAGTGGGATAAGGGGGACCCTCGACGAGCAGTACTTC
J gene: TRBJ1-6; D gene: .; clone size: once; V gene: TRBV28; CDR3 protein: CASSLPGSSYNSPLHF; CDR3 DNA: TGTGCCAGCAGTTTACCGGGGAGCTCCTATAATTCACCCCTCCACTTT
J gene: TRBJ2-3; D gene: .; clone size: many; V gene: TRBV29-1; CDR3 protein: CSVHRVISTDTQYF; CDR3 DNA: TGCAGCGTGCACCGGGTCATAAGCACAGATACGCAGTATTTT
J gene: TRBJ2-1; D gene: TRBD2; clone size: .; V gene: TRBV11-2; CDR3 protein: CASSHSGRAGLEQFF; CDR3 DNA: TGTGCCAGCAGCCACAGCGGGAGGGCCGGTTTAGAGCAGTTCTTC
J gene: TRBJ2-5; D gene: TRBD1; clone size: .; V gene: TRBV9; CDR3 protein: CASSLGGLRVGETQYF; CDR3 DNA: TGTGCCAGCAGTTTAGGGGGCTTACGGGTAGGAGAGACCCAGTACTTC
J gene: TRBJ2-7; D gene: TRBD2; clone size: few; V gene: TRBV20-1; CDR3 protein: CSARGTSASYEQYF; CDR3 DNA: TGCAGTGCTAGGGGGACTAGCGCTTCCTACGAGCAGTACTTC